The clone carrying this T cell receptor beta chain showed up just a few times. What it recognizes is unknown. The data originate from a study of early T cells in non-severe SARS-CoV-2 infection. Study overall: Unsorted whole blood bulk RNA was sequenced, with unpaired chains. Whole-study findings and limits: Anti-spike CD8 responses were favored by VDJdb matching, which missed private and CD4 specificities.

Looked up from germline, CDR1 is MNHEY and CDR2 is SVGAGI. The CDR3 is 17 amino acids. V lost 1 base and J lost 0, with 13 bases in between. Each CDR3 protein gets one entry after TCRdb re-called the 5' RACE reads with MiXCR. The sample records approximately 40,000 distinct CDR3 sequences, 8% to 10% being singletons. The sample taken for sequencing was whole blood. The TCR was taken from an adult who was a healthcare worker with PCR-confirmed SARS-CoV-2 infection or an uninfected control (not recorded which). This chain connects TRBV6-5 to TRBJ2-1; D may be TRBD2 (5 bases). CDR3 in amino acids: CASSYLAVGSSYNEQFF. The CDR3 DNA follows: TGTGCCAGCAGTTACTTGGCCGTGGGGAGCTCCTACAATGAGCAGTTCTTC.